The clone carrying this T cell receptor delta chain appeared a few times. TCRdb's entry gives the protein of a much larger clone, which mismatches this DNA's translation at residue 8, likely from a read error; the protein reported here is translated from the DNA. TCRdb fed the reads to CATT. This sample yields about 900 delta-chain clones, of which roughly 1.7% are seen a single time; over 25% belongs to the top ten. The data derive from a study of gamma-delta chains in newborns, infants, children. Study background: Microbial exposure reportedly drives polyclonal innate γδ T cell expansion after birth.

Input material: blood. This receptor was obtained from a child in good health.

The CDR3 loop reads CACDTVHPNMYTDKLIF. Written as DNA, the CDR3 is TGTGCCTGTGACACCGTACATCCCAATATGTACACCGATAAACTCATCTTT. The V call is TRDV2, the J call TRDJ1; D unclear. The CDR3 covers 17 residues. Germline CDR1 is GEAIGNYY and CDR2 is EKD. Trimming cost V 0 bases and J 0 bases, with 16 bases left between them.